Each of the 11 T cell receptor beta chains below was sequenced from the same sample in a study of Graves' ophthalmopathy and Graves' hyperthyroidism. The sequenced template was RNA, covering the TCR beta CDR3 region. Following a first-round RT-PCR that used HTBI primers, a second-round multiplex PCR was carried out. A single record per CDR3 protein comes from TCRdb applying MiXCR to the multiplex PCR reads. The table lists roughly 1.1 million distinct CDR3 sequences, 35% to 40% of them singletons, with around 10% in the top ten. Specimen: peripheral blood or thyroid tissue (not recorded which). These receptor sequences come from an adult man with Graves' hyperthyroidism.

Concerning this clonotype itself: With a much larger clone just one base away, this may be a read error. The chain uses TRBV2 and TRBJ1-5, with D possibly TRBD1 on 5 matching bases. This CDR3 has 16 amino acids. Germline V gene sequence: CDR1 SNHLY, CDR2 FYNNEI. With 7 bases removed from V and 0 bases from J, the gap between germline ends came to 16 bases. The CDR3 sequence: CASMIGHPYSNQPQHF. For the CDR3, the DNA is TGTGCCAGCATGATCGGACACCCCTATAGCAATCAGCCCCAGCATTTT.

Details on this clonotype: This likely comes from a read error, as the CDR3 has no conserved phenylalanine or tryptophan at its end. It is unclear where the CDR3 begins or ends on the DNA, so no DNA is shown, and the CDR3 is as TCRdb lists it. The V gene is TRBV2, the J gene TRBJ2-7; the DNA was not used to check the table's D call, TRBD1. The CDR3 spans 9 residues, counting both ends. Germline lookup yields CDR1 SNHLY and CDR2 FYNNEI. CDR3 residues: CASLPTGWS.

This clonotype has a count of ten or more. CDR3 nucleotides: TGTGCCAGCAAGACAGGACCTGGGGCCTATGGCTACACCTTC. Its protein product is CASKTGPGAYGYTF. This rearrangement joins TRBV6-1 to TRBJ1-2, with a tentative D call TRBD1 (6 bases). V dropped 7 bases and J dropped 4 bases, with 16 bases sitting between them. This CDR3 contains 14 residues. Germline CDR1 MNHNS, CDR2 SASEGT.

J is TRBJ2-5 and V is TRBV2; 10 positions match TRBD1. From germline, CDR1 is SNHLY and CDR2 FYNNEI. After removal of 8 bases from V and 1 base from J, the junction contained 4 bases not matched to a gene. The CDR3 runs 14 residues. As DNA, the CDR3 is TGTGCCAGCCAGGACAGGGGGTCCCAAGAGACCCAGTACTTC. Amino acids: CASQDRGSQETQYF.

The chain is built from TRBV5-1 and TRBJ2-7, with a possible D match to TRBD1 (6 bases). The germline V and J ends were trimmed by 6 bases and 5 bases, with 21 bases remaining between them. Germline loops: CDR1 SGHRS, CDR2 YFSETQ. CDR3 length: 15 amino acids. The CDR3 sequence is CASKRAAKGVDEQYF. The CDR3 DNA sequence: TGCGCCAGCAAGCGCGCCGCTAAGGGGGTGGACGAGCAGTACTTC.

This clonotype was found a few times. A much larger clone differs from this one at a single base, so this may be a read error. This chain uses TRBV2 with TRBJ1-1; possibly TRBD1 for D (5 bases). Per the germline V gene, CDR1 is SNHLY and CDR2 is FYNNEI. The CDR3 totals 13 residues. The CDR3 DNA reads as TGTGCCGGCAGTACGGGGACGTCCCCAAAAGCTTTCTTT. Protein product: CAGSTGTSPKAFF.

This clonotype was counted many times. This chain connects TRBV5-1 to TRBJ2-7; D gene ambiguous. From germline, CDR1 is SGHRS and CDR2 YFSETQ. The CDR3 is made up of 14 amino acids. Trimming took off 0 bases at V and 3 bases at J, with 10 bases between the two ends. The CDR3 region is CASSLASDHYEQYF. The CDR3 DNA sequence: TGCGCCAGCAGCTTGGCAAGTGACCACTACGAGCAGTACTTC.

The chain joins TRBV7-2 to TRBJ2-2, with D perhaps matching TRBD2 (5 bases). Germline values: CDR1 SGHTA, CDR2 FQGNSA. With 0 bases removed from V and 0 bases from J, the gap between germline ends came to 5 bases. This CDR3 has 15 amino acids. The CDR3 spells CASSLAAANTGELFF. For the CDR3, the DNA is TGTGCCAGCAGCTTAGCAGCGGCGAACACCGGGGAGCTGTTTTTT.

The chain combines TRBV7-2 with TRBJ2-7, with D tentatively TRBD2 (5 bases). The germline V gene encodes CDR1 SGHTA and CDR2 FQGNSA. The ends were cut back, 1 base at V and 6 bases at J, with 13 bases in the middle. The CDR3 runs to 14 residues. The CDR3 loop is CASSLVPPGFEQYF. CDR3 nucleotides: TGTGCCAGCAGCTTAGTACCCCCGGGGTTCGAGCAGTACTTC.

This clonotype was seen ten or more times. The chain employs TRBV2 and TRBJ1-5; the D gene is possibly TRBD1 (5 bases). Trimming cost V 6 bases and J 7 bases, with 19 bases left between them. CDR1 SNHLY and CDR2 FYNNEI come from the germline V gene. The CDR3 has 15 residues. The CDR3 nucleotides are TGTGCCAGCAGCCCGTCGCGAGGGCGGGGGCAGCCCCAGCATTTT. As protein: CASSPSRGRGQPQHF.

This clonotype was picked up many times. This chain uses TRBV4-1 with TRBJ1-5; perhaps TRBD1 as D (5 bases). Germline values: CDR1 MGHRA, CDR2 YSYEKL. The CDR3 is made up of 15 amino acids. V gave up 0 bases and J gave up 7 bases, with 13 bases separating them. CDR3 in amino acids: CASSQDLQGYQPQHF. The CDR3 coding sequence is TGCGCCAGCAGCCAAGATCTGCAGGGCTACCAGCCCCAGCATTTT.